One T cell receptor beta chain is described in this entry. Its antigen is unknown. The data were obtained in a study of cytomegalovirus exposure and HLA in healthy donors. Across the whole study: In terms of ancestry, the Caucasian-associated cluster contained more than 65% of the roughly 400 genotyped donors. Whole-study results and caveats: More than 150 TCR beta chains were listed as cytomegalovirus-associated. Serostatus for CMV was the only available immune exposure information. Confirmation was obtained in vitro that three CMV-associated chains are specific for CMV antigens.

The CDR3 has 15 amino acids. Germline CDR1 is SGHNT and CDR2 is YENEEA. V lost 4 bases and J lost 2; bases outside the gene matches: 5. The PCR employed 60 Vbeta primers together with 13 Jbeta primers. Only in-frame clones appear in the TCRdb table, and some are missing; sequencing was by immunoSEQ multiplex PCR. This sample has 95,000 to 150,000 clones, with about 62% found just once. V usage is TRBV11-3 and J usage is TRBJ1-5; TRBD1 matches 7 bases. The specimen sequenced was PBMCs. The receptor comes from a woman aged 40 to 50 in good health and CMV-seropositive. CDR3 bases: TGTGCCAGCAGCTCCCGGGACAGATGCAATCAGCCCCAGCATTTT. Its protein product is CASSSRDRCNQPQHF.